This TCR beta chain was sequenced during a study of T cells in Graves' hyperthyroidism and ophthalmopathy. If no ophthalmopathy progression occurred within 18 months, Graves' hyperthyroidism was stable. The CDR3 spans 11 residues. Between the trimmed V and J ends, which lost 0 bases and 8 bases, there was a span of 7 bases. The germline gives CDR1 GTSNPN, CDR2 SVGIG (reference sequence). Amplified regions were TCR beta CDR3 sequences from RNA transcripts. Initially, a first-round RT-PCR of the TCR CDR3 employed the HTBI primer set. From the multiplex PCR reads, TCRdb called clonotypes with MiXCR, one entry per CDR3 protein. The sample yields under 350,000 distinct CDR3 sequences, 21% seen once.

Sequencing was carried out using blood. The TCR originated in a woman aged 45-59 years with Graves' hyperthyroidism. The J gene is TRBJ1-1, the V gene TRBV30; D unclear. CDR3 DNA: TGTGCCTGGAGTGTACAAATAGAAGCTTTCTTT. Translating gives CAWSVQIEAFF.